One T cell receptor beta chain is described in this entry. Its antigen is undetermined. The junction differs from germline at one of its ends, possibly a read error. This CDR3 region has 17 residues. From germline, CDR1 is ENHRY and CDR2 SYGVKD. The data were taken from a study of T cells in Graves' hyperthyroidism and ophthalmopathy. Across the study: Blood was drawn when the patient was first diagnosed and still untreated.

Diagnostic decisions used clinical symptoms, serum thyroxine and TRAb, thyroid ultrasound and orbital computed tomography. It was RNA transcripts that yielded the amplified TCR beta CDR3 regions. HTBI primers were used for first-round RT-PCR of the TCR CDR3. MiXCR, run by TCRdb on the multiplex PCR reads, gives a single entry per CDR3 protein. The sample holds around 720,000 distinct CDR3 sequences, just over 35% seen once. Study-wide results and limits: In validation, the model predicted ophthalmopathy. These predictions came a median about 6.5 months before onset. Blood held most thyroid clonotypes expanded above 0.001 frequency.

The V and J genes are TRBV10-3 and TRBJ2-5, with 13 positions matching TRBD2. Sequenced: blood. The sequence derives from a middle-aged woman with Graves' hyperthyroidism. The CDR3 DNA reads as TGTGCCAGCAGTTACATGGGGACTAGCGGGACACAAGAGACCCAGTACTTC. Amino acid sequence: CASSYMGTSGTQETQYF.